This T cell receptor beta chain was captured by sequencing in a study of blood T cell repertoires in COVID-19. Overall study context: Acute-phase and convalescent COVID-19 samples originated in the United States, Italy and Spain. In each case, the material was cDNA or gDNA derived from T cells, B-cell-depleted T cells, or PBMCs.

Methods used by the authors: Nucleated cell number was recorded as an estimate derived from reference gene primer amplification. Sequencing used immunoSEQ multiplex PCR; TCRdb keeps in-frame clones, though not all of them. The V and J calls and clone size were taken over from that table, and D and trimming were inferred from the DNA. Of roughly 200,000 clones in the sample, 88% were seen once. The TCR was taken from a man aged 18 to 29 with active or convalescent COVID-19. Sequenced material: peripheral blood.

The DNA for the CDR3 is TGTGCCTGGAGAGGACGGGACAGGGGGGAAAATAATTCACCCCTCCACTTT. It codes for CAWRGRDRGENNSPLHF. V usage is TRBV30 and J usage is TRBJ1-6, with 11 bases aligning to TRBD1. CDR1 is GTSNPN and CDR2 is SVGIG in the germline V gene (reference sequence). This CDR3 has 17 residues. After removal of 3 bases from V and 5 bases from J, the junction contained 9 bases not matched to a gene.